This T cell receptor (beta chain) was identified in a study of shared clonotypes between healthy human individuals (dated by TCRdb to 2018 to 2021). Study-wide context: A few men and two women, aged 18 to 49 years, made up the cohort. Between about 0.85 and 9.5 billion PBMCs per donor were obtained by leukapheresis. For each donor, CD4 naive and CD4 memory were each run on three plates, CD8 naive on two plates, and CD8 memory on one plate. Blood TCR repertoires of roughly five healthy adults were deeply sequenced to estimate repertoire size and the extent of clonotype sharing between individuals. To increase sequencing depth and limit assay-specific biases, different laboratories used diverse techniques to prepare libraries and sequence TCR repertoires. The full study reports these points: Because the study included only a small number of donors, the genetic and exposure-history diversity represented was limited. Pairwise subsampling indicated that sequencing depth was expected to affect the degree of clonotype sharing among donors. Estimated clonotype richness was generally larger for naive than for memory subsets. Incomplete sequencing was indicated by rarefaction of sorted-subset datasets, despite the large sequencing depth. Sampling was restricted to blood, and TCR repertoires in tissue are likely to differ from TCR repertoires in blood. Around 5.4% of naive CD4, approximately 3.7% of naive CD8, 2.3% of memory CD4, and 0.35% to 0.4% of memory CD8 clonotypes were shared across a few donors. Compared with non-shared clonotypes, clonotypes shared by all four sorted-subset donors had higher generation probabilities.

The germline V and J ends show losses of 0 bases and 4 bases respectively, and no gene match explains 4 bases of the junction. Spanning cysteine to phenylalanine, the CDR3 consists of 15 amino acids. Only the CDR3 part of the read is kept: 45 bases, read in frame from the first base. The germline V gene supplies CDR1 SGHTA and CDR2 FQGTGA. Points on this clone: Its specific antigen is unknown. No quality values exist for individual bases; no much larger clone is one base distant.

Using the deep immunoSEQ assay, multiplex PCR amplified TCR CDR3 regions from genomic DNA. For each cell subset, the extracted genomic DNA was distributed evenly across all wells of several immunoSEQ 96-well plates, and each plate served as one replicate. For sorted subsets, 200 to 250 ng genomic DNA, equal to 25,000 to 35,000 T cell genomes, was loaded into each replicate PCR. Purified libraries were measured with a Qubit 3.0 fluorometer, size-checked on a Bioanalyzer 2100, and measured again with the KAPA Library Quantification kit. Each immunoSEQ 96-well plate was sequenced on its own single-read 150-cycle Illumina NextSeq 550 flow cell. Per the original workflow: The immunoSEQ output contained only junctional sequences without quality scores, so filtering could not match that applied to full-length reads. To assign V/J genes and CDR3, sequences were annotated using PyIR, a Python wrapper for IgBLAST v1.9, with IMGT germline references. Reads were filtered out if the reads had weak V/J assignments (E-value above 1e-6), no CDR3, stop codons, out-of-frame junctions, or ambiguous translated residues. A V3J clonotype was defined by an identical inferred V gene, J gene, and CDR3 amino acid sequence. Percentage overlap between repertoires was computed as shared unique clonotypes divided by the size of the smaller repertoire. Richness of each repertoire was evaluated using RTK rarefaction, the Chao1 estimator, and Recon v2.1 estimates of unobserved clonotypes. Generation probabilities were computed with OLGA for all TCRbeta clonotypes obtained by the gDNA method from several donors. TCRdb holds this immuneACCESS table with in-frame rearrangements only. Some clones are missing; in checked studies, unresolved V genes explain under half, and the rest has no known cause. V and J calls and clone size are given by that table; D and trimming were obtained from the DNA. The sample yields 550,000 to 750,000 clones; roughly nine tenths were counted once. Approximately 25% of the sample is held by the ten biggest clonotypes.

CD8 naive samples consisted of CD45RO-negative cells that were positively selected for CCR7, yielding a CD45RA+CCR7+ population without TemRA cells. Healthy HIV-negative adults with no recently reported acute infections or vaccinations were included as donors. Every donor was a Caucasian adult living in Nashville, Tennessee, USA. Blood was collected by leukapheresis, and PBMCs were isolated by Ficoll-Histopaque density gradient centrifugation and then cryopreserved in liquid nitrogen vapor phase. Purity and quantity of every magnetically sorted T cell population were checked by analytical flow cytometry. Each sorted fraction had its genomic DNA isolated and then quantified by UV absorbance on a Nanodrop 2000c.

This receptor was obtained from a man aged 25 to 40 in good health. The sequence is built from TRBV7-3 and TRBJ2-3; 7 bases in the junction line up with TRBD2. The sample consisted of naive CD8+ T cells sorted from blood. What the cell subset or site label conveys for this sample: CD45RA+CCR7+. The CDR3 is CASSLTGGAADTQYF. The bases read TGTGCCAGCAGCTTAACGGGAGGGGCCGCAGATACGCAGTATTTT.